This is a list of T cell receptor beta chains from one sample in a study of human CD8 memory T cell subsets. After re-calling the 5' RACE reads, TCRdb lists one entry per CDR3 protein, DNA absent. This repertoire comprises 6,000 to 6,500 distinct CDR3 sequences; its ten largest clones make up under 25%. The sample was CD8+ T cells from PBMCs. The receptors come from a human donor in good health. Each CDR3 is given with its conserved first and last residue. The listing skips clone size in some rows; elsewhere it reads once, few, many or a size class.

size: .; V: TRBV7-2; J: TRBJ2-1; CDR3: CASGLLGSEQFF
size: .; V: TRBV5-1; J: TRBJ2-7; CDR3: CASSLSGRSYEQYF
size: .; V: TRBV25-1; J: TRBJ2-3; CDR3: CASSAGGEADTQYF
size: .; V: TRBV7-9; J: TRBJ2-7; CDR3: CASSPPTGVRAYEQYF
size: medium-sized; V: TRBV5-6; J: TRBJ2-7; CDR3: CASSLADRGSYEQYF
size: .; V: TRBV28; J: TRBJ2-1; CDR3: CASSFGLAGTREQFF
size: .; V: TRBV11-2; J: TRBJ1-2; CDR3: CASKGPTGRDGYTF
size: .; V: TRBV2; J: TRBJ2-1; CDR3: CASSEEIAGGYNEQFF
size: .; V: TRBV29-1; J: TRBJ1-1; CDR3: CSVTRETEAFF
size: medium-sized; V: TRBV24-1; J: TRBJ2-1; CDR3: CATSERLAGLGQFF
size: medium-sized; V: TRBV27; J: TRBJ2-7; CDR3: CASSRDSSRPYEQYF
size: .; V: TRBV6-5; J: TRBJ2-7; CDR3: CASSPGLAPPHLTYEQYF
size: .; V: TRBV6-6; J: TRBJ2-4; CDR3: CASSYGGEAKNIQYF
size: medium-sized; V: TRBV6-5; J: TRBJ2-7; CDR3: CASSYSGRTEQYF
size: .; V: TRBV15; J: TRBJ2-3; CDR3: CATSTVGQTDTQYF
size: .; V: TRBV30; J: TRBJ2-4; CDR3: CAWSPEGLAGLDIQYF
size: .; V: TRBV5-1; J: TRBJ2-2; CDR3: CASSWGTYTGELFF
size: .; V: TRBV9; J: TRBJ2-1; CDR3: CASSVDGGSSYNEQFF
size: .; V: TRBV13; J: TRBJ2-7; CDR3: CASSFRDRLNYEQYF
size: .; V: TRBV29-1; J: TRBJ2-1; CDR3: CSVESGTGEFF
size: .; V: TRBV28; J: TRBJ1-5; CDR3: CASSLIGSIRPQHF
size: .; V: TRBV7-9; J: TRBJ2-5; CDR3: CASSLPQGDEQKTQYF
size: .; V: TRBV20-1; J: TRBJ2-5; CDR3: CSALSGRAQETQYF
size: .; V: TRBV7-9; J: TRBJ1-1; CDR3: CASRTPGKNTEAFF
size: .; V: TRBV5-1; J: TRBJ2-7; CDR3: CASSLVARYEQYF
size: medium-sized; V: TRBV29-1; J: TRBJ1-2; CDR3: CSVEDLGSLYGYTF
size: .; V: TRBV7-9; J: TRBJ2-7; CDR3: CASSHGNLPHEQYF
size: .; V: TRBV6-2/TRBV6-3; J: TRBJ2-1; CDR3: CASSYFGAGPRNEQFF
size: .; V: TRBV11-2; J: TRBJ1-6; CDR3: CASSLLTGGHPDSPLHF
size: .; V: TRBV6-1; J: TRBJ2-2; CDR3: CASSEHRASRNTGELFF
size: .; V: TRBV28; J: TRBJ2-1; CDR3: CASSFRGGGAPEQFF
size: .; V: TRBV7-9; J: TRBJ2-7; CDR3: CASSGTSGSRGDLEQYF
size: .; V: TRBV5-1; J: TRBJ2-7; CDR3: CASSPEGVYEQYF
size: large; V: TRBV12-3/TRBV12-4; J: TRBJ2-4; CDR3: CATAYGSIQYF
size: .; V: TRBV7-9; J: TRBJ2-7; CDR3: CASSSTLAGPIYEQYF
size: medium-sized; V: TRBV5-6; J: TRBJ2-7; CDR3: CASSLTGFTYEQYF
size: .; V: TRBV27; J: TRBJ2-3; CDR3: CASSPLAGVTDTQYF
size: .; V: TRBV20-1; J: TRBJ2-3; CDR3: CSAPGLAGPTDTQYF
size: medium-sized; V: TRBV12-3/TRBV12-4; J: TRBJ1-1; CDR3: CATLKEGPFNTEAFF
size: .; V: TRBV12-3/TRBV12-4; J: TRBJ2-6; CDR3: CASSLSGHRSGANVLTF
size: medium-sized; V: TRBV19; J: TRBJ2-1; CDR3: CAISLGTNEQFF
size: .; V: TRBV28; J: TRBJ2-7; CDR3: CASSTGEGEQYF
size: .; V: TRBV27; J: TRBJ2-7; CDR3: CASSLSGVGTYEQYF
size: .; V: TRBV5-4; J: TRBJ2-3; CDR3: CASSLRGPEDTQYF
size: medium-sized; V: TRBV4-1; J: TRBJ1-2; CDR3: CASSQDVSLGYTF
size: .; V: TRBV20-1; J: TRBJ2-1; CDR3: CSAREGSSGGYNEQFF
size: .; V: TRBV9; J: TRBJ2-5; CDR3: CASTMGAGGETQYF
size: medium-sized; V: TRBV18; J: TRBJ2-5; CDR3: CASSPQEETQYF
size: .; V: TRBV7-8; J: TRBJ2-3; CDR3: CASSSQGYTDTQYF
size: .; V: TRBV5-6; J: TRBJ2-5; CDR3: CASSSRLDRWETQYF
size: medium-sized; V: TRBV24-1; J: TRBJ2-7; CDR3: CATSDPRDRAYEQYF
size: .; V: TRBV27; J: TRBJ2-7; CDR3: CASRPLAGLYEQYF